The 27 T cell receptor beta chains reported below all come from one sample, sequenced in a study of CD8 T cells in ankylosing spondylitis (TCRdb year 2017). Library creation used 5' RACE. Sequencing was carried out with an Illumina HiSeq 2500. The public reads were reanalyzed by TCRdb: fastp trimming at Q25, MiXCR alignment, in-frame beta chains only. Here each entry gathers all rows of one CDR3 protein and keeps the most common genes and DNA. A total of more than 5,000 distinct CDR3 sequences appear in this sample, under 2.5% of them only once. The leading ten clones occupy roughly half of the sample. The sequenced sample consisted of blood, either unsorted or a sorted T cell fraction (not recorded which). All receptors come from a male donor with ankylosing spondylitis or in good health (not recorded which).

This clonotype was detected ten times or more. The chain couples TRBV9 to TRBJ2-7; TRBD1 or TRBD2 may be the D gene (7 bases each). Germline CDR1 reads SGDLS; CDR2 reads YYNGEE. The V and J ends lost 0 bases and 0 bases respectively, with 13 bases between them. The length of the CDR3 is 16 residues. CDR3 nucleotide sequence: TGTGCCAGCAGCGTAGCGGCAGGGGGGGGCTCCTACGAGCAGTACTTC. It translates to CASSVAAGGGSYEQYF.

Within the sample, this clonotype is medium-sized. The chain links TRBV9 to TRBJ2-1, with D unclear. This CDR3 comprises 17 residues. The V gene lost 2 bases and the J gene lost 0 bases, with 15 bases spanning the gap. Germline V gives CDR1 SGDLS, CDR2 YYNGEE. The CDR3 loop reads CASSVPPHESSYNEQFF. In nucleotides, the CDR3 is TGTGCCAGCAGCGTGCCCCCCCATGAAAGCTCCTACAATGAGCAGTTCTTC.

This clonotype came up many times. The chain uses TRBV9 and TRBJ1-2; TRBD1 matches at 7 bases. CDR1 and CDR2 (germline): SGDLS, YYNGEE. The trim removed 4 bases at V and 8 bases at J, leaving 8 bases unmatched. The CDR3 runs 13 residues. CDR3 amino acids: CASSPDREGGYTF. Here the CDR3 DNA reads TGTGCCAGCAGCCCCGACAGGGAGGGCGGCTACACCTTC. Complete variable domain (other parts from reference TRBV9 and TRBJ1-2): DSGVTQTPKHLITATGQRVTLRCSPRSGDLSVYWYQQSLDQGLQFLIQYYNGEERAKGNILERFSAQQFPDLHSELNLSSLELGDSALYFCASSPDREGGYTFGSGTRLTVV.

This clonotype came up many times. CDR3 sequence reads: CASSRLAPGTSGASGRTDTQYF. In DNA form, the CDR3 reads TGTGCCAGCAGCCGACTCGCCCCCGGGACTAGCGGGGCATCCGGGCGCACAGATACGCAGTATTTT. The V and J genes are TRBV3-1 and TRBJ2-3, with TRBD2 identical over 13 bases. In germline, CDR1 is LGHDT, CDR2 YNNKEL (reference sequence). Trimming cost V 4 bases and J 1 base; bases outside gene matches: 20. The CDR3 covers 22 residues.

This clonotype was seen ten or more times. The chain employs TRBV9 and TRBJ2-1, with unresolved D. Trimming stripped 4 bases from V and 3 bases from J, with 8 bases between. From germline, CDR1 is SGDLS and CDR2 YYNGEE. The CDR3 is 13 residues long. CDR3 residues: CASSIRLYNEQFF. DNA of the CDR3: TGTGCCAGCAGCATAAGACTCTACAATGAGCAGTTCTTC.

The table lists this clonotype with a few counts. The chain joins TRBV9 to TRBJ2-7, with a tentative D call TRBD1 (6 bases). Trimming stripped 4 bases from V and 2 bases from J, with 13 bases between. Germline-derived CDR1 and CDR2 are SGDLS and YYNGEE. The CDR3 length is 14 residues. CDR3: CASSPWDTAYEQYF. CDR3 nucleotide sequence: TGTGCCAGCAGCCCCTGGGACACCGCCTACGAGCAGTACTTC.

Judged by abundance, this clonotype is medium-sized. The chain has TRBV9 and TRBJ2-7, with 10 nucleotides matching TRBD1. V was clipped by 3 bases and J by 0 bases; unmatched bases: 6. This CDR3 is built from 16 residues. Germline V gene lookup returns CDR1 SGDLS and CDR2 YYNGEE. The CDR3 nucleotides read TGTGCCAGCAGCGGCCTGACAGGGGGCTACTCCTACGAGCAGTACTTC. As protein: CASSGLTGGYSYEQYF.

This clonotype was seen repeatedly, ten times or more. The chain carries TRBV9 and TRBJ2-7; the D is unclear. This CDR3 contains 13 residues. V was shortened by 2 bases and J by 2 bases, with 8 bases between the two germline ends. Germline V gene lookup returns CDR1 SGDLS and CDR2 YYNGEE. In nucleotides, the CDR3 is TGTGCCAGCAGCGTGGACGGAGCCTACGAGCAGTACTTC. Translated, it gives CASSVDGAYEQYF. The complete variable domain, with remaining parts taken from reference TRBV9 and TRBJ2-7, reads DSGVTQTPKHLITATGQRVTLRCSPRSGDLSVYWYQQSLDQGLQFLIQYYNGEERAKGNILERFSAQQFPDLHSELNLSSLELGDSALYFCASSVDGAYEQYFGPGTRLTVT.

In its sample, this clonotype is medium-sized. The chain combines TRBV9 with TRBJ2-1; possible D gene TRBD1, 6 bases. This CDR3 region has 18 residues. The germline V and J ends were trimmed by 0 bases and 8 bases, with 24 bases remaining between them. The V gene's germline CDR1 is SGDLS and CDR2 YYNGEE. The DNA of the CDR3 is TGTGCCAGCAGCGTAGGTGCAGGGGAAGGGATTAACCCCTATGAGCAGTTCTTC. Its translation: CASSVGAGEGINPYEQFF.

In this sample, this clonotype turned up many times. The CDR3 sequence is CASSEAGTGNTEAFF. The CDR3 DNA sequence: TGTGCCAGCAGCGAGGCCGGGACAGGGAACACTGAAGCTTTCTTT. The chain is built from TRBV9 and TRBJ1-1, with 8 bases identical to TRBD1. Germline assignment: CDR1 SGDLS and CDR2 YYNGEE. The CDR3 contains 15 residues. The V segment lost 3 bases and the J segment 1 base; nucleotides outside the gene matches: 5.

This clonotype is judged medium-sized. The chain couples TRBV9 to TRBJ2-3; 12 nucleotides line up with TRBD2. V lost 4 bases and J lost 1; bases outside the gene matches: 7. This CDR3 is 17 amino acids long. Germline V gene lookup returns CDR1 SGDLS and CDR2 YYNGEE. As DNA, the CDR3 is TGTGCCAGCAGCTTCAGACTAGCGGGAGCCGGCACAGATACGCAGTATTTT. Translated: CASSFRLAGAGTDTQYF.

Many counts were recorded for this clonotype. This sequence joins TRBV9 and TRBJ2-7, with TRBD2 matching over 7 bases. This CDR3 contains 14 residues. Germline values: CDR1 SGDLS, CDR2 YYNGEE. With 0 bases clipped from V and 3 bases from J, the junction kept 3 bases outside the gene matches. CDR3 sequence reads: CASSVGGGIYEQYF. CDR3 nucleotides: TGTGCCAGCAGCGTAGGGGGAGGGATCTACGAGCAGTACTTC.

As to this clonotype: Possible read error: a much larger clone is one base away. This chain connects TRBV9 to TRBJ1-2; maybe TRBD1 (5 bases). V was clipped by 3 bases and J by 7 bases, with 10 bases between them. The CDR3 has 12 amino acids. The germline V gene has CDR1 SGDLS and CDR2 YYNGEE. The CDR3 DNA reads as TGTGCCAGCAGCGAAGGGGACTCTGGCTACACCTTC. Its translation: CASSEGDSGYTF.

This clonotype was seen repeatedly, ten times or more. The CDR3 reads CASSPDRGRRVQPQHF. The CDR3 region has the DNA TGTGCCAGCAGCCCCGACAGGGGAAGAAGGGTTCAGCCCCAGCATTTT. The J gene is TRBJ1-5, the V gene TRBV9; 8 bases are shared with TRBD1. Germline loops: CDR1 SGDLS, CDR2 YYNGEE. The CDR3 has 16 residues. J lost 6 bases, V lost 4 bases, and 12 bases had no gene match.

This clonotype was seen repeatedly, ten times or more. The V and J genes are TRBV9 and TRBJ2-3; D call uncertain. Trimming took 0 bases from V and 0 from J, leaving 8 bases between them. This CDR3 region has 15 residues. The germline gives CDR1 SGDLS, CDR2 YYNGEE. The CDR3, as DNA: TGTGCCAGCAGCGTAGACGGTCTTAGCACAGATACGCAGTATTTT. The encoded protein is CASSVDGLSTDTQYF.

This clonotype was seen many times. The chain combines TRBV9 with TRBJ2-7; no definite D call. Trimming took off 1 base at V and 2 bases at J, with 7 bases between the two ends. Germline values: CDR1 SGDLS, CDR2 YYNGEE. The CDR3 has 13 residues. The chain's CDR3 is CASSVTDAYEQYF. The DNA for the CDR3 is TGTGCCAGCAGCGTAACGGACGCCTACGAGCAGTACTTC. Combining the CDR3 with reference TRBV9 and TRBJ2-7 gives the whole variable domain DSGVTQTPKHLITATGQRVTLRCSPRSGDLSVYWYQQSLDQGLQFLIQYYNGEERAKGNILERFSAQQFPDLHSELNLSSLELGDSALYFCASSVTDAYEQYFGPGTRLTVT.

By its share, this clonotype is medium-sized (0.01 to 0.1%). The chain uses TRBV9 and TRBJ2-1; 9 bases are a match to TRBD2. After removal of 4 bases from V and 6 bases from J, the junction contained 17 bases not matched to a gene. Germline V lookup: CDR1 SGDLS, CDR2 YYNGEE. CDR3 length equals 18 residues. CDR3 amino acids: CASSPFPEGTSSSNEQFF. As DNA, the CDR3 is TGTGCCAGCAGCCCCTTCCCCGAGGGGACTAGCTCTTCCAATGAGCAGTTCTTC.

This clonotype was seen ten or more times. The chain recombines TRBV9 with TRBJ2-2; D unclear. Germline assignment: CDR1 SGDLS and CDR2 YYNGEE. The CDR3 is 17 residues long. Trimming took off 0 bases at V and 3 bases at J, with 15 bases between the two ends. CDR3 sequence: CASSVVGRRTDTGELFF. CDR3 coding DNA: TGTGCCAGCAGCGTAGTAGGGCGTCGTACGGACACCGGGGAGCTGTTTTTT.

This clonotype was observed at least ten times. The rearrangement uses TRBV9 and TRBJ2-7, with 7 positions matching TRBD1. CDR1 SGDLS and CDR2 YYNGEE come from the germline V gene. CDR3 size: 15 residues. V gave up 4 bases and J gave up 6 bases; unmatched junction bases: 13. DNA of the CDR3: TGTGCCAGCAGCCCCGCTAGGGGGCCTCGGCCCGAGCAGTACTTC. Its translation: CASSPARGPRPEQYF.

This clonotype appeared many times. V gene TRBV9 combines with J gene TRBJ2-1; 9 bases are shared with TRBD1. Germline trimming cut 3 bases from V and 7 bases from J; bases unmatched to any gene: 11. The CDR3 spans 16 residues. From germline, CDR1 is SGDLS and CDR2 YYNGEE. CDR3 residues: CASSAPGQGIANEQFF. The CDR3 coding sequence is TGTGCCAGCAGCGCCCCGGGACAGGGAATTGCTAATGAGCAGTTCTTC. Based on the CDR3 plus reference TRBV9 and TRBJ2-1, the full variable domain is DSGVTQTPKHLITATGQRVTLRCSPRSGDLSVYWYQQSLDQGLQFLIQYYNGEERAKGNILERFSAQQFPDLHSELNLSSLELGDSALYFCASSAPGQGIANEQFFGPGTRLTVL.

By share, this clonotype counts as medium-sized. The chain joins TRBV9 to TRBJ1-2, with 8 bases lining up with TRBD1. The ends lost 4 bases at V and 3 bases at J; junction bases unmatched: 8. Germline-derived CDR1 and CDR2 are SGDLS and YYNGEE. This CDR3 is 15 amino acids long. CDR3: CASSTRQGPDYGYTF. In nucleotides, the CDR3 is TGTGCCAGCAGCACCCGACAGGGGCCCGACTATGGCTACACCTTC.

In this sample, this clonotype is medium-sized. The J gene is TRBJ2-3, the V gene TRBV9, with 7 bases lining up with TRBD2. The CDR3 runs 16 residues. CDR1 is SGDLS and CDR2 is YYNGEE in the germline V gene. Losses at the gene ends were 4 bases for V and 3 bases for J; bases not matched to a gene: 11. In nucleotides, the CDR3 is TGTGCCAGCAGCCCTTTTAGCGGGTCCCCAACAGATACGCAGTATTTT. Its protein is CASSPFSGSPTDTQYF.

The chain joins TRBV9 to TRBJ2-3, with D possibly being TRBD2 (6 bases). The V end was cut by 0 bases, the J end by 6 bases, with 14 bases between. Germline V gene lookup returns CDR1 SGDLS and CDR2 YYNGEE. This CDR3 has 15 amino acids. CDR3 nucleotides: TGTGCCAGCAGCGTAGCAGGATCAGGAGGGGATACGCAGTATTTT. It codes for CASSVAGSGGDTQYF.

This clonotype has ten or more counts. The genes are TRBV9 and TRBJ2-2; D might be TRBD1 (5 bases). Between the trimmed V and J ends, which lost 0 bases and 2 bases, there was a span of 11 bases. Germline V gene lookup returns CDR1 SGDLS and CDR2 YYNGEE. This CDR3 contains 16 residues. CDR3 in amino acids: CASSVVQGPNTGELFF. In nucleotides, the CDR3 is TGTGCCAGCAGCGTAGTCCAGGGCCCAAACACCGGGGAGCTGTTTTTT.

This clonotype was counted many times. V gene TRBV9 combines with J gene TRBJ2-7; no clear D. The CDR3 spans 14 residues. The V gene lost 1 base and the J gene lost 0 bases, with 8 bases spanning the gap. Germline V gene lookup returns CDR1 SGDLS and CDR2 YYNGEE. The DNA of the CDR3 is TGTGCCAGCAGCGTATTTGGCTTCTCCTACGAGCAGTACTTC. Its protein product is CASSVFGFSYEQYF.

This clonotype was seen many times. The rearrangement joins TRBV9 to TRBJ2-1; TRBD2 matches 8 bases. Trimming at V came to 3 bases and at J to 6 bases, leaving 8 bases not matched to a gene. CDR1 and CDR2 (germline): SGDLS, YYNGEE. This CDR3 has 15 amino acids. CDR3 DNA sequence: TGTGCCAGCAGCGCCGAGCAGCGGGAGCTCAATGAGCAGTTCTTC. This codes for CASSAEQRELNEQFF. The full variable domain, with the rest looked up from reference TRBV9 and TRBJ2-1, is DSGVTQTPKHLITATGQRVTLRCSPRSGDLSVYWYQQSLDQGLQFLIQYYNGEERAKGNILERFSAQQFPDLHSELNLSSLELGDSALYFCASSAEQRELNEQFFGPGTRLTVL.

There are many counts of this clonotype. The chain uses TRBV9 and TRBJ1-1, with TRBD1 identical over 10 bases. V was clipped by 3 bases and J by 1 base; unmatched bases: 12. This CDR3 contains 18 residues. Germline V lookup: CDR1 SGDLS, CDR2 YYNGEE. The chain's CDR3 is CASSGGGQGLKGNTEAFF. CDR3 bases: TGTGCCAGCAGCGGGGGGGGACAGGGGTTAAAAGGGAACACTGAAGCTTTCTTT.